Here is one T cell receptor beta chain with its context. Its antigen is unknown. The V end lost 2 bases, the J end lost 3 bases, and 12 bases lay between the germline ends. The germline CDR1 and CDR2 sequences are SGHRS and YFSETQ. The CDR3 loop spans 15 amino acids. Some clones are missing from TCRdb's copy, which holds only in-frame ones; the method was immunoSEQ multiplex PCR. Of about 78,000 clones detected, about 90% appear once; the ten largest clones hold about 3%. This sample is part of a study of OX40 agonist ivuxolimab in advanced cancers. Study-wide points: The study did not work out the antigen specificity of the expanded peripheral T cells.

The source was CD4+ or CD8+ T cells sorted from blood, collected in a trial of the OX40 agonist ivuxolimab. The genes are TRBV5-1 and TRBJ1-5, with unresolved D. The clonotype was recovered from an adult with an advanced solid tumor such as melanoma, head and neck, liver or kidney cancer. CDR3 DNA sequence: TGCGCCAGCAGCTTAAGTGGTCAGCCCAATCAGCCCCAGCATTTT. Translated: CASSLSGQPNQPQHF.